The sequence of this T cell receptor beta chain was determined in a study of shared clonotypes between healthy human individuals. A word on this clone: Its cognate antigen is unknown.

Study conclusions and caveats: Generation probabilities of non-shared clonotypes were lower (relative to those shared by all four donors).

TCRdb keeps only in-frame clones here, not all; method: immunoSEQ multiplex PCR. This table has around 690,000 clones, 90% appearing once. This receptor was identified in a man aged 18 to 29 in good health. Some clones in this sample may be carry-over from other donors' samples. The sequencing input was memory CD8+ T cells from PBMCs. Subset denoted: CD45RO+ cells pooled with CCR7-negative TemRA cells.

The CDR3 is CASSTRTSGSSYEQYF. The DNA for the CDR3 is TGTGCCAGCAGTACCCGGACTAGCGGGAGCTCCTACGAGCAGTACTTC. The chain is built from TRBV27 and TRBJ2-7; 13 bases map to TRBD2. In germline, CDR1 is MNHEY, CDR2 SMNVEV (reference sequence). With V trimmed by 5 bases and J by 0 bases, 4 bases remained unmatched. This CDR3 region has 16 residues.